A selection of T cell receptor beta chains follows, all from one sample in a study of blood T cell repertoires in COVID-19. Repertoires were generated with immunoSEQ multiplex PCR, while TCRdb's copy carries only in-frame clones and drops some. Among about 530,000 clones listed, about 89% were seen once. Material for sequencing was peripheral blood. These receptors were collected from a woman aged 50 to 65 with COVID-19, enrolled during active disease. The CDR3 runs from the conserved cysteine through the conserved F or W. The D gene is left open where the match is weak. Clone size, where shown, is once, few, many, or a class for clones that have expanded.

>TRBD2|.|TRBV5-1|TRBJ2-1
CASRPPVVSGIRNEQFF
TGCGCCAGCAGACCCCCGGTTGTTAGCGGGATTCGGAATGAGCAGTTCTTC
>.|.|TRBV4-1|TRBJ1-5
CASSQDPRDQPQHF
TGCGCCAGCAGCCAAGATCCTCGTGATCAGCCCCAGCATTTT
>TRBD1|.|TRBV4-1|TRBJ2-1
CASSQGTGRSYNEQFF
TGCGCCAGCAGCCAAGGGACAGGGAGATCCTACAATGAGCAGTTCTTC
>.|.|TRBV5-1|TRBJ2-4
CASSPLIHVAKNIQYF
TGCGCCAGCAGCCCGCTGATACATGTAGCCAAAAACATTCAGTACTTC
>.|.|TRBV28|TRBJ1-2
CASTHGRVYGYTF
TGTGCCAGCACCCACGGGAGGGTGTATGGCTACACCTTC
>.|.|TRBV19|TRBJ1-5
CASTPPGGNQPQHF
TGTGCCAGTACTCCTCCAGGGGGCAATCAGCCCCAGCATTTT
>.|.|TRBV19|TRBJ2-3
CASSGGAGDTQYF
TGTGCCAGTAGCGGGGGAGCGGGAGATACGCAGTATTTT
>.|few|TRBV6-1|TRBJ1-5
CASSELAGQPQHF
TGTGCCAGCAGTGAGTTGGCGGGGCAGCCCCAGCATTTT
>.|.|TRBV5-1|TRBJ2-1
CASSPDSAVVYNEQFF
TGCGCCAGCAGCCCGGATAGCGCCGTAGTATACAATGAGCAGTTCTTC
>TRBD1|.|TRBV5-1|TRBJ2-1
CASSPRTGAYNEQFF
TGCGCCAGCAGCCCACGGACAGGGGCTTACAATGAGCAGTTCTTC
>TRBD1|.|TRBV10-2|TRBJ1-4
CASLSDRVNEKLFF
TGCGCCAGCCTGTCGGACAGGGTGAATGAAAAACTGTTTTTT
>TRBD1|.|TRBV19|TRBJ1-2
CASSIYGGRQGAGGYTF
TGTGCCAGTAGTATATACGGTGGGAGACAGGGGGCCGGTGGCTACACCTTC
>TRBD1|.|TRBV7-2|TRBJ1-2
CASIRDSPYGYTF
TGTGCCAGCATCCGGGACAGCCCCTATGGCTACACCTTC
>.|once|TRBV29-1|TRBJ2-5
CSVRLYQETQYF
TGCAGCGTGAGGCTGTACCAAGAGACCCAGTACTTC
>.|once|TRBV6-4|TRBJ2-3
CASSVSADTQYF
TGTGCCAGCAGTGTAAGCGCAGATACGCAGTATTTT
>.|.|TRBV29-1|TRBJ2-1
CSGKEAGGEQFF
TGCAGCGGGAAGGAAGCCGGGGGAGAGCAGTTCTTC
>TRBD1|.|TRBV19|TRBJ2-2
CASSSGGGTGELFF
TGTGCCAGTAGTTCAGGGGGTGGGACCGGGGAGCTGTTTTTT